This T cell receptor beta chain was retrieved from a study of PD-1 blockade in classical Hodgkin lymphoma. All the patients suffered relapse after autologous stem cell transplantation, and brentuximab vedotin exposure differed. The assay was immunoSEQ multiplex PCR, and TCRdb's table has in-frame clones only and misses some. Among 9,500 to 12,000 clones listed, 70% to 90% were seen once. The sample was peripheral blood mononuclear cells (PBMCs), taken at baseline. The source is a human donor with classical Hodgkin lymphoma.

DNA for the CDR3: TGTGCCAGCAGCTCCGGACTAGCGGGATCCCACGAGCAGTACTTC. It is translated as CASSSGLAGSHEQYF. J is TRBJ2-7 and V is TRBV7-8; 12 bases map to TRBD2. This CDR3 is 15 amino acids long. The junction had 6 bases not matched to a gene; V was cut back by 4 bases and J by 5 bases. Germline lookup yields CDR1 SGHVS and CDR2 FQNEAQ.